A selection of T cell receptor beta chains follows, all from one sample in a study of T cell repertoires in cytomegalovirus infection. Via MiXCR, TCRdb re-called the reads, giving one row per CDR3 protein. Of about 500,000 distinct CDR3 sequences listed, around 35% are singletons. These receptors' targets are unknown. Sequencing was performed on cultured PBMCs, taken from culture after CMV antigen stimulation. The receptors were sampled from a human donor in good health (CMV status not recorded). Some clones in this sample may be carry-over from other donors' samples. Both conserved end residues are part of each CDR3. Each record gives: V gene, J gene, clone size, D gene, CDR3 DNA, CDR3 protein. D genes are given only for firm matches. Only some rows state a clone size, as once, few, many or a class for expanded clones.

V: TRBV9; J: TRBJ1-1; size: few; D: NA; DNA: TGTGCCAGCAGCGCCGGAACCTCCGAAGCTTTCTTT; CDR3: CASSAGTSEAFF
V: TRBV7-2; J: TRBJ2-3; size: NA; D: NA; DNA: TGTGCCAGCAGCTTAGGAACAGGCAGAGCAGATACGCAGTATTTT; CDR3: CASSLGTGRADTQYF
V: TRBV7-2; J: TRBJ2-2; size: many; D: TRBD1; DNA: TGTGCCAGCAGCTCCAGGACAGGGGAGACCGGGGAGCTGTTTTTT; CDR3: CASSSRTGETGELFF
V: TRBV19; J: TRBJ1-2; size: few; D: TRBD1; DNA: TGTGCCAGTGAATGGCTAGGGGGCAAAGGCTACACCTTC; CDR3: CASEWLGGKGYTF
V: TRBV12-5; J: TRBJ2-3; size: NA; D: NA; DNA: TGTGCTAGTGGTTTGGTACCCTCCACAGATACGCAGTATTTT; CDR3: CASGLVPSTDTQYF
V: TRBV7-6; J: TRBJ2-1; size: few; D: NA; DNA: TGTGCCAGCAGCCCTATACGGGGAACAACTAAAAATGAGCAGTTCTTC; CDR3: CASSPIRGTTKNEQFF
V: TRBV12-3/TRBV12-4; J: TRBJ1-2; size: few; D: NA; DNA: TGTGCCAGCAGTTTATCCTTAGGGAATGGCTACACCTTC; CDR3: CASSLSLGNGYTF
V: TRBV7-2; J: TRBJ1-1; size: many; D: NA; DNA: TGTGCCAGCAGCCCCCAAGGGGTGAACACTGAAGCTTTCTTT; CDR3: CASSPQGVNTEAFF
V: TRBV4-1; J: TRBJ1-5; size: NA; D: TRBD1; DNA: TGCGCCAGCAGCTATGACAGGGGAGGCAATCAGCCCCAGCATTTT; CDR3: CASSYDRGGNQPQHF
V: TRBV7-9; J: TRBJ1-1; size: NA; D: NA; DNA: TGTGCCAGCAGCTCCGACACTTGGGGGTCGACTGAAGCTTTCTTT; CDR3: CASSSDTWGSTEAFF
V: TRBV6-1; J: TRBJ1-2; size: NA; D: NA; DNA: TGTGCCAGCAGTGAGCTGGGGGACTATGGCTACACCTTC; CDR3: CASSELGDYGYTF
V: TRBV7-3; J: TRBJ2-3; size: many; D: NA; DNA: TGTGCCAGCAGCCGGGGAGGCCGCACAGATACGCAGTATTTT; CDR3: CASSRGGRTDTQYF
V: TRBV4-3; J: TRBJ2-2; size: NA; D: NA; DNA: TGCGCCAGCAGCCAAGGCCTTGGGATGTTTTTT; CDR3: CASSQGLGMFF
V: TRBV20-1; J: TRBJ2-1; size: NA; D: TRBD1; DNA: TGCAGTGCTCCCCCATGGGGACAGCACTCCTACAATGAGCAGTTCTTC; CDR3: CSAPPWGQHSYNEQFF
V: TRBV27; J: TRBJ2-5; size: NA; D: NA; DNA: TGTGCCAGCAGATCGACTAGTGGGCGGACCCAGTACTTC; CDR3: CASRSTSGRTQYF
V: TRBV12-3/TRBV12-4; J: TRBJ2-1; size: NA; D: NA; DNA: TGTGCCAGCAAGGTCCGCTCCTACAATGAGCAGTTCTTC; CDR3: CASKVRSYNEQFF
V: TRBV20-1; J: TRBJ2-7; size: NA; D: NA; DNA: TGCAGTGCTAGAGCCCAGACTAGGCATCGTTACGAGCAGTACTTC; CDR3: CSARAQTRHRYEQYF
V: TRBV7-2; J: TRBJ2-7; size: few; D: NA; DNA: TGTGCCAGCAGCTTAGCGAGAGCCAATCCCCTCTACGAGCAGTACTTC; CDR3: CASSLARANPLYEQYF